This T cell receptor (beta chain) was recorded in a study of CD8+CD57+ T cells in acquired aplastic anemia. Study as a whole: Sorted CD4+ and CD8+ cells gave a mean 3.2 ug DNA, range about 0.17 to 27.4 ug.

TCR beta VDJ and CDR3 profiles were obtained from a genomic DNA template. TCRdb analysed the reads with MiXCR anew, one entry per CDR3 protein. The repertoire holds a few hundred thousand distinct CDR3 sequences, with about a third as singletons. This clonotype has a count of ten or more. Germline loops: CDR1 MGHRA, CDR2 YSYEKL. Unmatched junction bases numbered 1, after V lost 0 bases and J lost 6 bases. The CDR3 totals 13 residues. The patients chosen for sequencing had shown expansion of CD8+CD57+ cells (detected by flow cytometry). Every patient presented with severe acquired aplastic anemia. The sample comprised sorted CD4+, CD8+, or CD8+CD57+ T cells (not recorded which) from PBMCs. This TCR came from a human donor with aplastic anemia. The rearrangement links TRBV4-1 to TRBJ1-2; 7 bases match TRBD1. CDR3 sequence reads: CASSQETGHGYTF. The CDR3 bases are TGCGCCAGCAGCCAAGAGACAGGGCATGGCTACACCTTC.